The entry below gives a single T cell receptor (beta chain) sequence along with its context. Its antigen is as yet unknown. Primers: 60 Vbeta forward and 13 Jbeta reverse. Data came from immunoSEQ multiplex PCR; TCRdb stores just in-frame clones and leaves some out. The sample has 95,000 to 150,000 clones, about 80% seen once. The record originates from a study of cytomegalovirus exposure and HLA in healthy donors. Broader study findings: Presence/absence analyses supposed approximately even sequencing depth among donors.

Germline CDR1 is MNHEY and CDR2 is SMNVEV (reference sequence). This CDR3 region has 18 residues. Germline trimming cut 1 base from V and 2 bases from J; bases unmatched to any gene: 11. The sequence came from a middle-aged man in good health and CMV-seronegative. Specimen: PBMCs. The chain carries TRBV27 and TRBJ2-7; 10 bases line up with TRBD1. CDR3 nucleotides: TGTGCCAGCAGTTTATACCCCCCATCGACAGGGGGCACCTACGAGCAGTACTTC. Translated, it gives CASSLYPPSTGGTYEQYF.